These T cell receptor beta chains were read from a single sample in a study of cytomegalovirus exposure and HLA in healthy donors. Generated by immunoSEQ multiplex PCR, the TCRdb table keeps only in-frame clones and is missing some. The table records approximately 160,000 clones, roughly two thirds of them present only once. Sequencing was done on a sample of PBMCs. The source is a woman younger than 30 in good health and CMV-seropositive. CDR3s include the opening cysteine and the closing phenylalanine or tryptophan. D genes are given only for firm matches. A row's size may be missing; if present it is once, few, many or a size class.

TRBJ1-3	NA	NA	TRBV30	CAWVPRSSGNTIYF	TGTGCCTGGGTACCGCGGTCCTCTGGAAACACCATATATTTT
TRBJ2-7	TRBD1	NA	TRBV2	CASSLDRERSYEQYF	TGTGCCAGCAGCTTGGACAGGGAAAGGTCCTACGAGCAGTACTTC
TRBJ1-5	NA	few	TRBV15	CATSRAAGRGNQPQHF	TGTGCCACCAGCAGAGCGGCAGGGAGGGGCAATCAGCCCCAGCATTTT
TRBJ1-1	NA	few	TRBV27	CASSGQINTEAFF	TGTGCCAGCAGCGGACAGATAAACACTGAAGCTTTCTTT
TRBJ2-5	NA	NA	TRBV7-2	CASSLDRPGELTFQETQYF	TGTGCCAGCAGCTTAGATCGGCCCGGAGAACTAACCTTCCAAGAGACCCAGTACTTC
TRBJ2-5	TRBD2	NA	TRBV4-2	CASSQALAGGSETQYF	TGTGCCAGCAGCCAAGCTCTAGCGGGGGGGTCAGAGACCCAGTACTTC
TRBJ2-1	TRBD1	NA	TRBV7-6	CASSLYRGRGTNEQFF	TGTGCCAGCAGCTTATATAGGGGGCGCGGTACAAATGAGCAGTTCTTC
TRBJ1-1	NA	NA	TRBV9	CASSELRGRAFF	TGTGCCAGCAGCGAACTCAGGGGTAGAGCTTTCTTT
TRBJ1-5	NA	NA	TRBV7-8	CASSLELPQPQHF	TGTGCCAGCAGCTTAGAACTTCCCCAGCCCCAGCATTTT
TRBJ1-6	TRBD1	NA	TRBV7-8	CASSLILQGELGLDSPLHF	TGTGCCAGCAGCTTAATCTTACAGGGGGAACTAGGCTTGGATTCACCCCTCCACTTT
TRBJ2-2	TRBD2	NA	TRBV12-5	CASGLVISGSVTGELFF	TGTGCTAGTGGTTTGGTAATTAGCGGGAGTGTCACCGGGGAGCTGTTTTTT
TRBJ1-2	TRBD1	NA	TRBV5-5	CASSSDRGRDGYTF	TGTGCCAGCAGCTCGGACAGGGGGCGCGATGGCTACACCTTC
TRBJ1-3	TRBD1	NA	TRBV7-2	CASSLLGQAIRGGNTIYF	TGTGCCAGCAGCTTACTGGGACAGGCTATCAGGGGTGGAAACACCATATATTTT
TRBJ2-3	NA	NA	TRBV18	CASSPTQGQGTQYF	TGTGCCAGCTCACCCACCCAGGGGCAGGGTACGCAGTATTTT
TRBJ1-5	NA	few	TRBV19	CASISSRGSNQPQHF	TGTGCCAGTATCTCATCCCGAGGGAGCAATCAGCCCCAGCATTTT
TRBJ2-1	TRBD1	NA	TRBV11-2	CASSSQGAATSSYNEQFF	TGTGCCAGCAGTTCTCAGGGGGCGGCGACCAGCTCCTACAATGAGCAGTTCTTC
TRBJ2-1	NA	NA	TRBV7-2	CASSLEAGISYNEQFF	TGTGCCAGCAGCTTAGAGGCAGGGATAAGTTACAATGAGCAGTTCTTC
TRBJ1-1	NA	few	TRBV15	CATSRAGGDAFF	TGTGCCACCAGCAGAGCTGGAGGTGACGCTTTCTTT
TRBJ1-1	TRBD1	few	TRBV19	CASSDAGQGDEAFF	TGTGCCAGTAGTGATGCGGGACAGGGGGATGAAGCTTTCTTT
TRBJ1-6	NA	NA	TRBV5-8	CASSFVGGQSPLHF	TGTGCCAGCAGCTTCGTGGGGGGTCAGTCACCCCTCCACTTT
TRBJ2-1	TRBD2	NA	TRBV7-2	CASTSGTSVFGEQFF	TGTGCCAGCACCTCCGGGACTAGCGTTTTCGGTGAGCAGTTCTTC
TRBJ1-3	NA	NA	TRBV5-4	CASSLGWGQGNTIYF	TGTGCCAGCAGCTTGGGCTGGGGGCAAGGAAACACCATATATTTT
TRBJ1-5	TRBD1	NA	TRBV30	CAWRGTGVSFSNQPQHF	TGTGCCTGGAGGGGGACAGGGGTTTCGTTTAGCAATCAGCCCCAGCATTTT
TRBJ1-5	NA	once	TRBV27	CASSTTFPAGYNQPQHF	TGTGCCAGCAGTACGACCTTTCCAGCGGGATACAATCAGCCCCAGCATTTT